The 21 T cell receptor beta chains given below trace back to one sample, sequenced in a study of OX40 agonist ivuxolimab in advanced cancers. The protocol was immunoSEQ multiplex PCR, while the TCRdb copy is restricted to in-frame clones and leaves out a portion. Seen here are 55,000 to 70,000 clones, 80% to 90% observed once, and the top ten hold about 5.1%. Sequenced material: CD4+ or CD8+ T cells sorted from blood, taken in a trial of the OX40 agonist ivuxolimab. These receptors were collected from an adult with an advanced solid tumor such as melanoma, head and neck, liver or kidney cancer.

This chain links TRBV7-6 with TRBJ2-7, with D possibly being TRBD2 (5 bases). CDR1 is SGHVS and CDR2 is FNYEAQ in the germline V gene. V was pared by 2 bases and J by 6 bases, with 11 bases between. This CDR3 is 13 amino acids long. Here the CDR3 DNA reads TGTGCCAGCAGCTTATCGGATGAGGGCGAGCAGTACTTC. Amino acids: CASSLSDEGEQYF.

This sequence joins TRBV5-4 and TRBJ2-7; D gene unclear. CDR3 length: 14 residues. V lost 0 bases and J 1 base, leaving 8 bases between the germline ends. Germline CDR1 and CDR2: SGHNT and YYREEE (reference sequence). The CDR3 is CASSLDAVSYEQYF. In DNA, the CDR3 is TGTGCCAGCAGCTTGGATGCGGTGTCCTACGAGCAGTACTTC.

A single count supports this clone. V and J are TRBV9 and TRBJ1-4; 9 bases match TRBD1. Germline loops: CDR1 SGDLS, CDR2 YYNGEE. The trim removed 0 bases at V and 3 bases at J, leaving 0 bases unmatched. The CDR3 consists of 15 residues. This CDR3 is CASSVGQGANEKLFF. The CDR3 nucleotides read TGTGCCAGCAGCGTAGGACAGGGGGCTAATGAAAAACTGTTTTTT.

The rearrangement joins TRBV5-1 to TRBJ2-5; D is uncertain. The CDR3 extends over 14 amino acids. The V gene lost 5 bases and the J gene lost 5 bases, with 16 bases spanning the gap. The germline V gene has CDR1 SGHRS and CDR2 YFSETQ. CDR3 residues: CASSVSRSSETQYF. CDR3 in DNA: TGCGCCAGCAGTGTATCCAGGAGCTCTGAGACCCAGTACTTC. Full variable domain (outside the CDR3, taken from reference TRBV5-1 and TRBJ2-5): KAGVTQTPRYLIKTRGQQVTLSCSPISGHRSVSWYQQTPGQGLQFLFEYFSETQRNKGNFPGRFSGRQFSNSRSEMNVSTLELGDSALYLCASSVSRSSETQYFGPGTRLLVL.

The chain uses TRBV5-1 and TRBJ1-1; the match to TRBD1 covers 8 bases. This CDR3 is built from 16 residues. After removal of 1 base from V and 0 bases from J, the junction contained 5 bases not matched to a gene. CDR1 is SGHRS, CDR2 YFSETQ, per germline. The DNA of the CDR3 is TGCGCCAGCAGCTTGACAGGGGGTCCCATGAACACTGAAGCTTTCTTT. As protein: CASSLTGGPMNTEAFF.

The CDR3 DNA reads TGTGCCAGCAGCTTGGGAGCGGGTGCGAACACTGAAGCTTTCTTT. Amino acids: CASSLGAGANTEAFF. The J gene is TRBJ1-1, the V gene TRBV5-5; D is unresolved. The germline V and J ends were trimmed by 0 bases and 1 base, with 10 bases remaining between them. Germline lookup yields CDR1 SGHKS and CDR2 YYEKEE (reference sequence). The CDR3 is 15 residues long.

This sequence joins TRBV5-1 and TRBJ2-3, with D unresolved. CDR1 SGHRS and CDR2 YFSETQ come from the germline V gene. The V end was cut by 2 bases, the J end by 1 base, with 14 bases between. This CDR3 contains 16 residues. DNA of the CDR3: TGCGCCAGCAGCTTTCGGGCCCCCCAAGGCACAGATACGCAGTATTTT. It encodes CASSFRAPQGTDTQYF.

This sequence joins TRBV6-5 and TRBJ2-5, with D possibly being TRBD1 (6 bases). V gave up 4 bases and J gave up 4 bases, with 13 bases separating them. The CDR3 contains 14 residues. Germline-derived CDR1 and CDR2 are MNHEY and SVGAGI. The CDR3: CASSSPQGRETQYF. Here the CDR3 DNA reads TGTGCCAGCAGTTCCCCTCAGGGGAGAGAGACCCAGTACTTC.

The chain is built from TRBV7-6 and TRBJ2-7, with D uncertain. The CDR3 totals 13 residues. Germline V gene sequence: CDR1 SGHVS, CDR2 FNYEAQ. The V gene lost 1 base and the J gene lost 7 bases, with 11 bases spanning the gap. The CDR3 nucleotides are TGTGCCAGCAGCTTAGAAGTCGGGCGGGAGCAGTACTTC. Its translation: CASSLEVGREQYF.

The CDR3 loop reads CASSQVQLTDTQYF. Here the CDR3 DNA reads TGCGCCAGCAGCCAAGTCCAATTAACAGATACGCAGTATTTT. This chain connects TRBV4-1 to TRBJ2-3; D call uncertain. V was clipped by 1 base and J by 3 bases, with 8 bases between them. Germline V CDR1 and CDR2: MGHRA, YSYEKL. The length of the CDR3 is 14 residues.

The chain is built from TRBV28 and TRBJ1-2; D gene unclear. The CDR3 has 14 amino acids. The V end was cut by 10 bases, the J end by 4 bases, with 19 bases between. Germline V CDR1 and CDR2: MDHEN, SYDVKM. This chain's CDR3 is CATKSSRVSYGYTF. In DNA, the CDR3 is TGTGCCACTAAAAGCTCCCGGGTTAGCTATGGCTACACCTTC.

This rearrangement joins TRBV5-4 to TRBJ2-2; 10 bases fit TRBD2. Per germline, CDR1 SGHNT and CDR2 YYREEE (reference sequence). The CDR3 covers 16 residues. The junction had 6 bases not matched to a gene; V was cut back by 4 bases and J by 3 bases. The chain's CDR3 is CASSLASGRDTGELFF. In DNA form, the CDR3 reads TGTGCCAGCAGCCTGGCCAGCGGGAGGGACACCGGGGAGCTGTTTTTT.

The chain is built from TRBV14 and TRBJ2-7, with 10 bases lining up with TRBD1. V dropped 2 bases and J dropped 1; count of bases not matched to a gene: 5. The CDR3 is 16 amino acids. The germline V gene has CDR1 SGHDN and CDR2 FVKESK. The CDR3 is CASSQMPGQGSYEQYF. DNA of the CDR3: TGTGCCAGCAGCCAAATGCCGGGACAGGGGTCCTACGAGCAGTACTTC.

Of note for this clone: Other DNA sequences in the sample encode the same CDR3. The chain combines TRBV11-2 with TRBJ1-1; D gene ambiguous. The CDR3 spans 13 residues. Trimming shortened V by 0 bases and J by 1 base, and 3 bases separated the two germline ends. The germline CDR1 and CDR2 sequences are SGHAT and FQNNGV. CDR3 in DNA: TGTGCCAGCAGCTTAGAAACGAACACTGAAGCTTTCTTT. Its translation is CASSLETNTEAFF. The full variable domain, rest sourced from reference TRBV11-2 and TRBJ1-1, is EAGVAQSPRYKIIEKRQSVAFWCNPISGHATLYWYQQILGQGPKLLIQFQNNGVVDDSQLPKDRFSAERLKGVDSTLKIQPAKLEDSAVYLCASSLETNTEAFFGQGTRLTVV.

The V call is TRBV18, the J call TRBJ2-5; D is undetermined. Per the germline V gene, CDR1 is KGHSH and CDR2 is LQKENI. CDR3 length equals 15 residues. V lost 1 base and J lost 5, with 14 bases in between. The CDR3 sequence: CASSPQGSVRETQYF. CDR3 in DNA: TGTGCCAGCTCACCACAGGGTTCAGTTCGGGAGACCCAGTACTTC.

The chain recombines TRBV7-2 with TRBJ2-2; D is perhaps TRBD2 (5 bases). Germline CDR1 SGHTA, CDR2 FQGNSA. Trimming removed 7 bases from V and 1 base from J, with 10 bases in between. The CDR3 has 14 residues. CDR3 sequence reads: CASTLAGNTGELFF. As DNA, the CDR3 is TGTGCCAGCACTCTAGCTGGGAACACCGGGGAGCTGTTTTTT.

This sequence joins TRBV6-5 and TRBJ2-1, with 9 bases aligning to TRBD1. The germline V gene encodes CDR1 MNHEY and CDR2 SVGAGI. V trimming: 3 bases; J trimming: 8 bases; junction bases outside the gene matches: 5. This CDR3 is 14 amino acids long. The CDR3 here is CASSYRTGEDEQFF. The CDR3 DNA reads TGTGCCAGCAGTTATAGGACAGGGGAGGATGAGCAGTTCTTC.

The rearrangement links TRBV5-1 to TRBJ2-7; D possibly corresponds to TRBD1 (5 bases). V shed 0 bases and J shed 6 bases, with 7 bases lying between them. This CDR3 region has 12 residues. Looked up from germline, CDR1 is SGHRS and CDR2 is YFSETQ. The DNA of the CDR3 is TGCGCCAGCAGCTTGGGACAGAGCGAGCAGTACTTC. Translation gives CASSLGQSEQYF.

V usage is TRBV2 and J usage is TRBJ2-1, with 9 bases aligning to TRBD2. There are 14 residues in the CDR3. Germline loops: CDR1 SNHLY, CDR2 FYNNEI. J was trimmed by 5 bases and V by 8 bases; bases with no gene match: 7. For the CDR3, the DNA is TGTGCCAGCGCGGGGGGGGACTGGAACAATGAGCAGTTCTTC. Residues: CASAGGDWNNEQFF.

This chain's CDR3 is CASSLPRGSGDTQYF. CDR3 DNA: TGTGCCAGCAGCTTGCCGCGCGGGAGTGGGGATACGCAGTATTTT. This chain joins TRBV5-4 and TRBJ2-3; TRBD2 agrees at 7 bases. The CDR3 runs to 15 residues. Unmatched junction bases numbered 8, after V lost 1 base and J lost 6 bases. Germline V CDR1 and CDR2: SGHNT, YYREEE (reference sequence).

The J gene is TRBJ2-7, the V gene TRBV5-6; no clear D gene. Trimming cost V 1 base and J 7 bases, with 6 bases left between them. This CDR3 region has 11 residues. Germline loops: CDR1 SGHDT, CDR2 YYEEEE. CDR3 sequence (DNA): TGTGCCAGCAGCTTGTTCGATGAGCAGTACTTC. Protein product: CASSLFDEQYF.